These T cell receptor beta chains were read from a single sample in a study of blood T cell repertoires in COVID-19. Using immunoSEQ multiplex PCR, the repertoire was profiled, and TCRdb retains in-frame clones only, with some absent. Of 150,000 or so clones in the sample, approximately 84% were seen once. Sample: peripheral blood. The receptors here all came from a man between 18 and 35 years old with active or convalescent COVID-19. CDR3s include the opening cysteine and the closing phenylalanine or tryptophan. A D gene is named only where the DNA matches it firmly. A row's size may be missing; if present it is once, few, many or a size class.

V: TRBV14; size: NA; J: TRBJ1-2; D: NA; DNA: TGTGCCAGCAGCCCAGGGGTAAACTATGGCTACACCTTC; CDR3: CASSPGVNYGYTF
V: TRBV11-2; size: NA; J: TRBJ2-1; D: TRBD1; DNA: TGTGCCAGCAGCGACAGGGGGGAGTATCGCAATGAGCAGTTCTTC; CDR3: CASSDRGEYRNEQFF
V: TRBV10-3; size: NA; J: TRBJ1-5; D: TRBD1; DNA: TGTGCCATCGCCCCGGACAGGGGGAATCAGCCCCAGCATTTT; CDR3: CAIAPDRGNQPQHF
V: TRBV19; size: NA; J: TRBJ2-1; D: TRBD1; DNA: TGTGCCAGTAGTGCATTGGACAGGGGGCCTGGCGAGCAGTTCTTC; CDR3: CASSALDRGPGEQFF
V: TRBV7-9; size: NA; J: TRBJ2-5; D: TRBD2; DNA: TGTGCCAGCAGCTTAGCGGCGGGAGTGTCTGAGACCCAGTACTTC; CDR3: CASSLAAGVSETQYF
V: TRBV9; size: NA; J: TRBJ2-2; D: TRBD2; DNA: TGTGCCAGCAGCGTAGCTACGCAGGGCATTCTAGCGGGACCGAGCACCGGGGAGCTGTTTTTT; CDR3: CASSVATQGILAGPSTGELFF
V: TRBV9; size: NA; J: TRBJ2-5; D: NA; DNA: TGTGCCAGCAGCGTAAATAGCGCGGAGACCCAGTACTTC; CDR3: CASSVNSAETQYF
V: TRBV7-9; size: NA; J: TRBJ2-2; D: NA; DNA: TGTGCCAGCAGCTTACTGGGAGGAGGACCCGGGGAGCTGTTTTTT; CDR3: CASSLLGGGPGELFF
V: TRBV19; size: NA; J: TRBJ2-5; D: NA; DNA: TGTGCCAGTAGTACCTGGACCAAAGGGGGAGAGACCCAGTACTTC; CDR3: CASSTWTKGGETQYF
V: TRBV6-6; size: NA; J: TRBJ1-1; D: TRBD1; DNA: TGTGCCAGCAGTTACGGATCAACAGGGGACACTGAAGCTTTCTTT; CDR3: CASSYGSTGDTEAFF
V: TRBV6-5; size: NA; J: TRBJ1-6; D: NA; DNA: TGTGCCAGCACCCTCGACAGTGATTCACCCCTCCACTTT; CDR3: CASTLDSDSPLHF
V: TRBV6-5; size: NA; J: TRBJ1-1; D: NA; DNA: TGTGCCACCAGGTCTACTGAAGCTTTCTTT; CDR3: CATRSTEAFF
V: TRBV28; size: NA; J: TRBJ2-1; D: NA; DNA: TGTGCCAGCAGTTTGAGTCGCTATGAGCAGTTCTTC; CDR3: CASSLSRYEQFF
V: TRBV5-1; size: NA; J: TRBJ2-7; D: NA; DNA: TGCGCCAGCAGCTTGTATTGGGGCGGCGACGAGCAGTACTTC; CDR3: CASSLYWGGDEQYF
V: TRBV6-5; size: NA; J: TRBJ2-2; D: TRBD1; DNA: TGTGCCAGCACCCGGGAGACAGGGGTAACCGGGGAGCTGTTTTTT; CDR3: CASTRETGVTGELFF
V: TRBV7-9; size: NA; J: TRBJ1-1; D: NA; DNA: TGTGCCAGCAGCTTACGGGGAGCGAACACTGAAGCTTTCTTT; CDR3: CASSLRGANTEAFF
V: TRBV7-3; size: NA; J: TRBJ2-2; D: NA; DNA: TGTGCCAGCAGCCAAACAGGCACCGGGGAGCTGTTTTTT; CDR3: CASSQTGTGELFF
V: TRBV15; size: few; J: TRBJ2-5; D: NA; DNA: TGTGCCACCAGCTCCAGACAGGCCCGGGCGGAGACCCAGTACTTC; CDR3: CATSSRQARAETQYF
V: TRBV6-1; size: once; J: TRBJ1-5; D: TRBD1; DNA: TGTGCCAGCAGTGAGAACCGCCGCAGGGGGCTAGGACAGCCCCAGCATTTT; CDR3: CASSENRRRGLGQPQHF
V: TRBV18; size: NA; J: TRBJ1-3; D: NA; DNA: TGTGCCAGCTCACCAATTATGAAAGCGGCCTCTGGAAACACCATATATTTT; CDR3: CASSPIMKAASGNTIYF
V: TRBV15; size: NA; J: TRBJ1-1; D: NA; DNA: TGTGCCACCAGCAGAGGCCACGTACAGTTGAACACTGAAGCTTTCTTT; CDR3: CATSRGHVQLNTEAFF
V: TRBV19; size: NA; J: TRBJ1-5; D: NA; DNA: TGTGCCAGTAACCCCAAGACCGAGGGCAATCAGCCCCAGCATTTT; CDR3: CASNPKTEGNQPQHF
V: TRBV19; size: NA; J: TRBJ2-1; D: TRBD2; DNA: TGTGCCAGTAGTATCCCGGGGGGTCACAATGAGCAGTTCTTC; CDR3: CASSIPGGHNEQFF
V: TRBV29-1; size: NA; J: TRBJ2-3; D: TRBD1; DNA: TGCAGCGTTGGGGGACCCTCCGGGACAGGGGGACATACGCAGTATTTT; CDR3: CSVGGPSGTGGHTQYF
V: TRBV27; size: NA; J: TRBJ1-1; D: NA; DNA: TGTGCCAGCAGTTTAACAGCCTCTGACACTGAAGCTTTCTTT; CDR3: CASSLTASDTEAFF
V: TRBV5-1; size: NA; J: TRBJ2-7; D: TRBD1; DNA: TGCGCCAGCTTTCCTGGGGACAGGGTTCACGAGCAGTACTTC; CDR3: CASFPGDRVHEQYF
V: TRBV18; size: few; J: TRBJ1-1; D: NA; DNA: TGTGCCAGCTCACCCCGGGGAGGGAGTAAGCCATACACTGAAGCTTTCTTT; CDR3: CASSPRGGSKPYTEAFF
V: TRBV14; size: NA; J: TRBJ1-6; D: NA; DNA: TGTGCCAGCAGCCAGACAGGTCTGTCACCCCTCCACTTT; CDR3: CASSQTGLSPLHF
V: TRBV2; size: NA; J: TRBJ2-7; D: NA; DNA: TGTGCCAGCAGTGAAACGGGTCTTTACGAGCAGTACTTC; CDR3: CASSETGLYEQYF
V: TRBV9; size: NA; J: TRBJ2-3; D: TRBD2; DNA: TGTGCCAGCAGCGTAGACCCCAGCGGGAGTCCAGATACGCAGTATTTT; CDR3: CASSVDPSGSPDTQYF
V: TRBV3-1/TRBV3-2; size: NA; J: TRBJ2-5; D: NA; DNA: TGTGCCAGCAGCCAAGCCCCAGGGTTAGAAGAGACCCAGTACTTC; CDR3: CASSQAPGLEETQYF
V: TRBV28; size: NA; J: TRBJ2-7; D: TRBD2; DNA: TGTGCCAGCAGTCAAGGGACTAGCGGGACAGGACTAACGCTTTACGAGCAGTACTTC; CDR3: CASSQGTSGTGLTLYEQYF
V: TRBV28; size: NA; J: TRBJ2-5; D: NA; DNA: TGTGCCAGCAGTTTCAGGGGTCCAGGGACCCAGTACTTC; CDR3: CASSFRGPGTQYF
V: TRBV12-5; size: few; J: TRBJ2-1; D: TRBD2; DNA: TGTGCTAGTGGCCGGACTAGCGGGGGGCCCTACAATGAGCAGTTCTTC; CDR3: CASGRTSGGPYNEQFF
V: TRBV3-1/TRBV3-2; size: NA; J: TRBJ2-2; D: TRBD1; DNA: TGTGCCAGCAGCTCCCGACAGGGGAGGACCGGGGAGCTGTTTTTT; CDR3: CASSSRQGRTGELFF
V: TRBV7-9; size: NA; J: TRBJ2-1; D: NA; DNA: TGTGCCAGCAGCTTACAGCGGAGTTTCAATGAGCAGTTCTTC; CDR3: CASSLQRSFNEQFF